The table lists the clone carrying this TCR beta chain with a count of one. CDR3 size: 15 residues. Germline lookup yields CDR1 LNHDA and CDR2 SQIVND (reference sequence). V was clipped by 1 base and J by 2 bases; unmatched bases: 3. The sample comes from a study of T cell changes during pregnancy in multiple sclerosis. The assay was immunoSEQ multiplex PCR, and TCRdb's table has in-frame clones only and misses some. The data hold under 70,000 clones, with around 94% observed a single time. The V call is TRBV19, the J call TRBJ2-7; 9 nucleotides align to TRBD2. The sequencing here drew on CD8+ T cells from peripheral blood mononuclear cells, taken after pregnancy. This clonotype originated in a female donor with multiple sclerosis, enrolled in a pregnancy study. The DNA of the CDR3 is TGTGCCAGTAGTATAGGAGCTAGCGGGACCTACGAGCAGTACTTC. Protein: CASSIGASGTYEQYF.